This T cell receptor beta chain appears in the sequencing data of a study of read filtering for tumor transcriptome and immune sequencing. About the research overall: The cohort had 17 men and more than 11 women aged roughly 40 to 90, mean roughly 71 years. R-ISS stage counts were under ten for I, roughly 16 for II, 7 for III. After DNase treatment, RNA was made into whole-transcriptome libraries.

This library used roughly 400 ng RNA and molecular barcoded adaptors spanning alpha/delta and beta/gamma chains. Each CDR3 protein gets one entry after TCRdb re-called the reads with MiXCR. Here the sample spans 130,000 or so distinct CDR3 sequences, under 15% being singletons. Germline CDR1 LNHDA, CDR2 SQIVND (reference sequence). V gave up 1 base and J gave up 3 bases, with 9 bases separating them. The CDR3 sequence is 14 residues long. This clonotype showed up many times. No antigen is known for it. General study findings and limits: Single-read clonotypes: about 81.9% of IR-seq clonotypes (roughly 4% of reads), 65% to 75% of RNA-seq clonotypes (approximately 45% of reads).

The sequenced material came from a population of CD138-negative cells sorted from bone marrow. This receptor was obtained from a donor at least 40 years old with multiple myeloma. The J gene is TRBJ1-2, the V gene TRBV19; D is ambiguous. The CDR3 region is CASSIGAGDYGYTF. CDR3 nucleotides: TGTGCCAGTAGTATAGGGGCAGGAGACTATGGCTACACCTTC.